Presented here are 20 T cell receptor beta chains from one specimen sequenced in a study of cytotoxic CD8 clonotypes in ibrutinib-treated CLL. Using immunoSEQ multiplex PCR, the repertoire was profiled, and TCRdb retains in-frame clones only, with some absent. This sample has hundreds of thousands of clones, with approximately 80% found just once. This specimen consisted of PBMCs, obtained before ibrutinib treatment. Source of these receptors: a human donor with chronic lymphocytic leukemia.

The chain is built from TRBV9 and TRBJ2-7, with D tentatively TRBD1 (6 bases). CDR1 is SGDLS, CDR2 YYNGEE, per germline. This CDR3 has 13 residues. V dropped 4 bases and J dropped 3 bases, with 11 bases sitting between them. The CDR3 DNA sequence: TGTGCCAGCAGCCCGGGGACAATCTACGAGCAGTACTTC. It translates to CASSPGTIYEQYF.

The V and J genes are TRBV19 and TRBJ2-5; 10 bases match TRBD1. The ends lost 3 bases at V and 2 bases at J; junction bases unmatched: 3. This CDR3 spans 15 amino acids. Per the germline V gene, CDR1 is LNHDA and CDR2 is SQIVND (reference sequence). The CDR3 region has the DNA TGTGCCAGTAGTATTTGGACAGGGGGTCAAGAGACCCAGTACTTC. Encoded protein: CASSIWTGGQETQYF.

The genes are TRBV4-1 and TRBJ2-1, with TRBD2 matching over 11 bases. The junction had 12 bases not matched to a gene; V was cut back by 3 bases and J by 2 bases. CDR1 and CDR2 from the germline V gene are MGHRA and YSYEKL. The CDR3 consists of 19 residues. The CDR3: CASSQIGLAGSNTYNEQFF. CDR3 coding DNA: TGCGCCAGCAGCCAGATCGGACTAGCGGGTAGTAATACCTACAATGAGCAGTTCTTC.

The chain links TRBV10-1 to TRBJ2-1, with 8 bases identical to TRBD2. V was pared by 8 bases and J by 7 bases, with 10 bases of the junction left unmatched. The CDR3 is made up of 14 amino acids. The germline V gene has CDR1 WNHNN and CDR2 SYGVQD (reference sequence). The CDR3 region has the DNA TGCGCCAGCTGGGGGGCGGGAGGAGGGAATGAGCAGTTCTTC. As protein: CASWGAGGGNEQFF.

The V and J genes are TRBV19 and TRBJ1-5; possibly TRBD1 for D (5 bases). From germline, CDR1 is LNHDA and CDR2 SQIVND (reference sequence). The CDR3 has 14 residues. V lost 4 bases, J lost 4 bases, and 11 bases lay in between. This chain's CDR3 is CASSTARQNQPQHF. In DNA, the CDR3 is TGTGCCAGTAGTACAGCGAGACAGAATCAGCCCCAGCATTTT.

The rearrangement uses TRBV2 and TRBJ1-2; 7 positions agree with TRBD1. This CDR3 region has 14 residues. Germline CDR1 is SNHLY and CDR2 is FYNNEI. The junction had 3 bases not matched to a gene; V was cut back by 4 bases and J by 1 base. CDR3: CASSVAGGNYGYTF. For the CDR3, the DNA is TGTGCCAGCAGTGTTGCAGGGGGTAACTATGGCTACACCTTC.

This rearrangement joins TRBV29-1 to TRBJ1-1; unclear D gene. The CDR3 runs to 12 residues. Germline V gives CDR1 SQVTM, CDR2 ANQGSEA. Trimming took 6 bases from V and 4 from J, leaving 12 bases between them. The CDR3: CSVVSGATEAFF. In DNA form, the CDR3 reads TGCAGCGTAGTTTCGGGTGCCACTGAAGCTTTCTTT.

This sequence joins TRBV4-1 and TRBJ2-3; 12 nucleotides line up with TRBD2. Trimming cost V 2 bases and J 2 bases; bases outside gene matches: 17. The CDR3 length is 21 residues. In germline, CDR1 is MGHRA, CDR2 YSYEKL. The CDR3 region has the DNA TGCGCCAGCAGCCAAAACGGACTAGCGGGACCATCACGTAAAAACACAGATACGCAGTATTTT. As protein: CASSQNGLAGPSRKNTDTQYF.

J is TRBJ1-3 and V is TRBV20-1; D remains unclear. This CDR3 is 10 amino acids long. V lost 7 bases, J lost 4 bases, and 5 bases lay in between. CDR1 is DFQATT and CDR2 is SNEGSKA in the germline V gene (reference sequence). CDR3 protein: CSVGGNTIYF. DNA for the CDR3: TGCAGTGTTGGGGGAAACACCATATATTTT.

V is TRBV7-8 and J is TRBJ2-4; D unclear. Germline V CDR1 and CDR2: SGHVS, FQNEAQ. The CDR3 is 12 residues long. Trimming pared 5 bases from V and 1 base from J, leaving 3 bases between. The CDR3 DNA is TGTGCCAGCAGCCTTGCCAAAAACATTCAGTACTTC. Amino acid sequence: CASSLAKNIQYF.

The chain is built from TRBV6-5 and TRBJ2-7, with D perhaps matching TRBD1 (6 bases). The germline V gene has CDR1 MNHEY and CDR2 SVGAGI. Trimming removed 5 bases from V and 0 bases from J, with 11 bases in between. This CDR3 is 14 amino acids long. CDR3 in amino acids: CASSAVGGSYEQYF. As DNA, the CDR3 is TGTGCCAGCAGTGCCGTAGGGGGCTCCTACGAGCAGTACTTC.

There are a few counts of this clone. Here the CDR3 reads CASSLEQGSENTIYF. In nucleotides, the CDR3 is TGTGCCAGCAGCTTGGAACAGGGTAGCGAAAACACCATATATTTT. The gene calls are TRBV5-5 and TRBJ1-3, with D possibly matching TRBD1 (6 bases). The V end lost 0 bases, the J end lost 6 bases, and 13 bases lay between the germline ends. CDR1 and CDR2 from the germline V gene are SGHKS and YYEKEE (reference sequence). CDR3 length equals 15 residues.

For the CDR3, the DNA is TGCGCCAGCAGCATTTCTAGCGGGAGTATCGATGAGCAGTTCTTC. This sequence encodes CASSISSGSIDEQFF. This chain joins TRBV5-1 and TRBJ2-1, with 10 bases aligning to TRBD2. The trim removed 4 bases at V and 8 bases at J, leaving 9 bases unmatched. Germline assignment: CDR1 SGHRS and CDR2 YFSETQ. The CDR3 runs to 15 residues. The full variable domain, completed using reference TRBV5-1 and TRBJ2-1, is KAGVTQTPRYLIKTRGQQVTLSCSPISGHRSVSWYQQTPGQGLQFLFEYFSETQRNKGNFPGRFSGRQFSNSRSEMNVSTLELGDSALYLCASSISSGSIDEQFFGPGTRLTVL.

This sequence joins TRBV4-3 and TRBJ1-1, with D maybe TRBD1 (5 bases). Trimming pared 1 base from V and 4 bases from J, leaving 7 bases between. This CDR3 contains 13 residues. Germline lookup yields CDR1 LGHNA and CDR2 YSLEER. The CDR3 sequence: CASSQGQSTEAFF. In nucleotides, the CDR3 is TGCGCCAGCAGCCAAGGACAGTCCACTGAAGCTTTCTTT.

The rearrangement joins TRBV29-1 to TRBJ2-7; D call uncertain. Germline V gene sequence: CDR1 SQVTM, CDR2 ANQGSEA. Trimming left V 4 bases short and J 7 bases short, with 14 bases between. CDR3 length equals 12 residues. CDR3 coding DNA: TGCAGCGTTGCCGGGCAGGCTGGGGAGCAGTACTTC. Translated: CSVAGQAGEQYF.

The J gene is TRBJ2-2, the V gene TRBV19; 7 bases line up with TRBD1. CDR1 is LNHDA, CDR2 SQIVND, per germline (reference sequence). The CDR3 loop spans 16 amino acids. The junction had 10 bases not matched to a gene; V was cut back by 5 bases and J by 4 bases. The CDR3 region has the DNA TGTGCCAGTAGTCCCGGGACAGTTCGAAGCACCGGGGAGCTGTTTTTT. This translates into CASSPGTVRSTGELFF. Supplemented by reference TRBV19 and TRBJ2-2, the full variable domain reads DGGITQSPKYLFRKEGQNVTLSCEQNLNHDAMYWYRQDPGQGLRLIYYSQIVNDFQKGDIAEGYSVSREKKESFPLTVTSAQKNPTAFYLCASSPGTVRSTGELFFGEGSRLTVL.

The gene calls are TRBV9 and TRBJ2-7; perhaps TRBD1 as D (6 bases). CDR1 and CDR2 from the germline V gene are SGDLS and YYNGEE. V was pared by 1 base and J by 2 bases, with 13 bases between. The CDR3 has 15 amino acids. The CDR3 spells CASSVHRDATYEQYF. The CDR3, as DNA: TGTGCCAGCAGCGTACACAGGGATGCTACCTACGAGCAGTACTTC. Full variable domain (outside the CDR3, taken from reference TRBV9 and TRBJ2-7): DSGVTQTPKHLITATGQRVTLRCSPRSGDLSVYWYQQSLDQGLQFLIQYYNGEERAKGNILERFSAQQFPDLHSELNLSSLELGDSALYFCASSVHRDATYEQYFGPGTRLTVT.

The chain couples TRBV5-4 to TRBJ2-1; D perhaps matches TRBD2 (6 bases). Between the trimmed V and J ends, which lost 0 bases and 2 bases, there was a span of 9 bases. CDR3 length: 15 amino acids. CDR1 and CDR2 from the germline V gene are SGHNT and YYREEE (reference sequence). The CDR3 DNA reads as TGTGCCAGCAGCTTGGTAGCGGCGGCCTACAATGAGCAGTTCTTC. Its protein is CASSLVAAAYNEQFF.

This clone was seen only once. The chain couples TRBV5-1 to TRBJ1-5, with TRBD1 identical over 11 bases. CDR1 is SGHRS and CDR2 is YFSETQ in the germline V gene. This CDR3 comprises 15 residues. Trimming at V came to 3 bases and at J to 8 bases, leaving 7 bases not matched to a gene. CDR3 sequence: CASSSGQGAVEPQHF. As DNA, the CDR3 is TGCGCCAGCAGCTCCGGACAGGGGGCCGTAGAGCCCCAGCATTTT.

The chain links TRBV29-1 to TRBJ2-7; 7 positions match TRBD1. V gave up 7 bases and J gave up 5 bases; unmatched junction bases: 8. The CDR3 is made up of 12 amino acids. Germline assignment: CDR1 SQVTM and CDR2 ANQGSEA. CDR3 in amino acids: CSATDRVHEQYF. The CDR3 DNA reads TGCAGCGCTACCGACAGGGTACACGAGCAGTACTTC.